This T cell receptor (beta chain) emerged from a study of control samples from healthy donors and cancer patients. The CDR3 length is 14 residues. Germline CDR1 LGHDT, CDR2 YNNKEL (reference sequence). V lost 4 bases and J lost 2; bases outside the gene matches: 3. Using immunoSEQ multiplex PCR, the repertoire was profiled, and TCRdb retains in-frame clones only, with some absent. The sample lists 93,000 or so clones, around 88% seen once, with over 15% in the top ten. The chain links TRBV3-1 (or the pseudogene TRBV3-2) to TRBJ1-1; 8 bases are shared with TRBD1. This clonotype was obtained from a man between 60 and 75 years old with lung cancer. What was sequenced was PBMCs. In DNA form, the CDR3 reads TGTGCCAGCAGCCGGACAGGGCTCAACACTGAAGCTTTCTTT. Translation: CASSRTGLNTEAFF.